This T cell receptor beta chain was identified in a study of tumor-infiltrating lymphocytes in primary liver carcinoma. Findings of the study overall: Tumor tissue displayed a significantly greater top-250-clone fraction than blood (p = 0.039).

On this clonotype: The antigen is unknown.

Synthesis of TCR beta cDNA was carried out from about 540 ng total RNA with a constant-region primer. Each TCR beta library was derived from three nested multiplex PCR rounds that employed slightly modified ARM-PCR. TRBV1-TRBV30 forward primers and a C-beta reverse primer were used in the first two PCR rounds, which each ran for approximately 10 cycles. Each CDR3 protein gets one entry after TCRdb re-called the multiplex PCR reads with MiXCR. In the table there are 310,000 or so distinct CDR3 sequences, around 60% of which are singletons. Blood RNA came from unsorted whole blood; germline DNA was also extracted. Approximately 4 milliliters of peripheral blood were drawn preoperatively. V was trimmed by 3 bases and J by 10 bases, leaving 19 bases between them. Germline CDR1 MGHRA, CDR2 YSYEKL. The CDR3 contains 15 residues.

Input material: peripheral blood. V and J are TRBV4-1 and TRBJ1-5; D is undetermined. This TCR was recovered from a man aged 35 to 55 with primary liver carcinoma and hepatitis B virus infection. CDR3 amino acids: CASSHRSNLTQPQHF. DNA of the CDR3: TGCGCCAGCAGCCATCGCAGTAACCTCACTCAACCCCAGCATTTT.